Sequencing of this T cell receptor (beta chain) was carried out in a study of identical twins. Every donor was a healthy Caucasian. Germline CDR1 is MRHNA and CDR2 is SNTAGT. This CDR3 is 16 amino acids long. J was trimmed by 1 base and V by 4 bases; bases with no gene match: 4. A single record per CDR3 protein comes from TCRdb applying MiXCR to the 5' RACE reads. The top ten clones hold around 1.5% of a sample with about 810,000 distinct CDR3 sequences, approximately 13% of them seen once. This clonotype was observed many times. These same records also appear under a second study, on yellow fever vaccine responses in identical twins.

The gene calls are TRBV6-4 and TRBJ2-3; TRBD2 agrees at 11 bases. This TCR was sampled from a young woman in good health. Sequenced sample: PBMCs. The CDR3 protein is CASSASLAGGTDTQYF. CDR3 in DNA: TGTGCCAGCAGTGCCTCACTAGCGGGGGGCACAGATACGCAGTATTTT.